The clone carrying this TCR beta chain was detected a few times. This sample was included in a study of beta chain features in type 1 diabetes. The study reverse transcribed the entire isolated RNA, so it sequenced expressed TCRB transcripts. Using immunoSEQ multiplex PCR, the repertoire was profiled, and TCRdb retains in-frame clones only, with some absent. This table holds roughly 400,000 clones, less than 15% found once. Germline CDR1 reads MNHEY; CDR2 reads SVGAGI. This CDR3 comprises 15 residues. V lost 0 bases to trimming and J lost 3 bases, with 10 bases between them. V usage is TRBV6-5 and J usage is TRBJ2-3; weak D call: TRBD2 (6 bases). The clonotype comes from a woman aged 18-30 years in good health. What was sequenced was naive CD4+ T cells from blood. The CDR3 coding sequence is TGTGCCAGCAGTTACTCCGGGACTGAGACAGATACGCAGTATTTT. Translated: CASSYSGTETDTQYF.